What follows describes a single T cell receptor (beta chain). This record comes from a study of blood T cell repertoires in COVID-19. The assay was immunoSEQ multiplex PCR, and TCRdb's table has in-frame clones only and misses some. This repertoire shows 99,000 or so clones, 70% to 90% found once; its top ten account for 4.5% to 6%. The V end lost 4 bases, the J end lost 0 bases, and 10 bases lay between the germline ends. Looked up from germline, CDR1 is SGHDN and CDR2 is FVKESK. The CDR3 loop spans 14 amino acids. The sequencing sample was made of peripheral blood. The chain employs TRBV14 and TRBJ2-7; D might be TRBD1 (6 bases). The clonotype was recovered from a human donor in a cohort sampled during active COVID-19. The CDR3 spells CASSPRQVSYEQYF. In nucleotides, the CDR3 is TGTGCCAGCAGCCCCCGACAGGTCTCCTACGAGCAGTACTTC. The whole variable domain, remainder taken from reference TRBV14 and TRBJ2-7, is EAGVTQFPSHSVIEKGQTVTLRCDPISGHDNLYWYRRVMGKEIKFLLHFVKESKQDESGMPNNRFLAERTGGTYSTLKVQPAELEDSGVYFCASSPRQVSYEQYFGPGTRLTVT.